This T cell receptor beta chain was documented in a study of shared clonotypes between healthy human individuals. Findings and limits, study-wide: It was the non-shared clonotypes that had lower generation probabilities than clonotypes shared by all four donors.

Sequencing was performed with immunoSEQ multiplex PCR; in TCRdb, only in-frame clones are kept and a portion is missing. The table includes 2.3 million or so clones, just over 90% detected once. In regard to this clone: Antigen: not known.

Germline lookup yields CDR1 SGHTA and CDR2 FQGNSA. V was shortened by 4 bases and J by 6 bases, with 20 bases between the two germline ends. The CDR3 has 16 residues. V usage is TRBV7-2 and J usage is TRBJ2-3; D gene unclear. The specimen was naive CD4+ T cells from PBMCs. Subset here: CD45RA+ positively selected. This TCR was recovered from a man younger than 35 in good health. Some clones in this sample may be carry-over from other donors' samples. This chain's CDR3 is CASSWYHRTPWDTQYF. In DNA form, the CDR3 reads TGTGCCAGCAGCTGGTACCACCGGACCCCGTGGGATACGCAGTATTTT. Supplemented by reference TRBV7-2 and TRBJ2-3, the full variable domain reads GAGVSQSPSNKVTEKGKDVELRCDPISGHTALYWYRQSLGQGLEFLIYFQGNSAPDKSGLPSDRFSAERTGGSVSTLTIQRTQQEDSAVYLCASSWYHRTPWDTQYFGPGTRLTVL.